This T cell receptor beta chain was observed in a study of identical twins. The CDR3 runs 18 residues. This clonotype was detected only once. The antigen remains undetermined. Study outcomes and limitations: Cord blood's abundant beta clonotypes had fewer insertions, unlike memory repertoires.

Each CDR3 protein gets one entry after TCRdb re-called the 5' RACE reads with MiXCR. The sample yields under 350,000 distinct CDR3 sequences, 7.5% to 9.5% seen once. The data were also submitted as part of a second study, on yellow fever vaccine responses in identical twins.

This rearrangement joins TRBV3-2 to TRBJ2-7; the DNA was not used to check the table's D call, TRBD1. TRBV3-2 is tagged as a pseudogene. The clonotype was recovered from a woman younger than 35 in good health. Sequenced material: CD8+ T cells sorted from blood. The CDR3 region is CARSFVGPRGFFSHEQYF. CDR3 coding DNA: TGTGCCCGCAGTTTTGTGGGTCCTAGGGGGTTTTTCTCCCACGAGCAGTACTTC.